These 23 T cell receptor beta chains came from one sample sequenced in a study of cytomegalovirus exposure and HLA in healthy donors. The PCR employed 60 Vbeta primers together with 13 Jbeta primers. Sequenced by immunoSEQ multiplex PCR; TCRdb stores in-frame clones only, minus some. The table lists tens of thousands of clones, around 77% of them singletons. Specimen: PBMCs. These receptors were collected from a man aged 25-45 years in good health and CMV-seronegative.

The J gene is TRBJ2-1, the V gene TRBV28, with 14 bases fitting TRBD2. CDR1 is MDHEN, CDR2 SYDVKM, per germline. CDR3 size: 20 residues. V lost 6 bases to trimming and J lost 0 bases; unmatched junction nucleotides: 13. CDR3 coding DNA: TGTGCCAGCAGATCCGGGACTAGCGGGAGCTACCAAAGCTCCTACAATGAGCAGTTCTTC. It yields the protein CASRSGTSGSYQSSYNEQFF.

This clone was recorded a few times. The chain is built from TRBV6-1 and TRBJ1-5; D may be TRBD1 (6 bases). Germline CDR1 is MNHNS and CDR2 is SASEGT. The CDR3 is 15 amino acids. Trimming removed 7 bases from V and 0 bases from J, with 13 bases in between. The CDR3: CASTARTVSNQPQHF. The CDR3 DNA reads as TGTGCCAGCACTGCACGGACAGTTAGCAATCAGCCCCAGCATTTT.

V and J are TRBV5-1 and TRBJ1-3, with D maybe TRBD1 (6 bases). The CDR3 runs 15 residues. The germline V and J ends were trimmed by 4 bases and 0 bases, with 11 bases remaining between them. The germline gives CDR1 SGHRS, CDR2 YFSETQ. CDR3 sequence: CASSLDRNSGNTIYF. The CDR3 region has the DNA TGCGCCAGCAGCCTAGACAGGAACTCTGGAAACACCATATATTTT. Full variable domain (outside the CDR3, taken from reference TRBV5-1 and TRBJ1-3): KAGVTQTPRYLIKTRGQQVTLSCSPISGHRSVSWYQQTPGQGLQFLFEYFSETQRNKGNFPGRFSGRQFSNSRSEMNVSTLELGDSALYLCASSLDRNSGNTIYFGEGSWLTVV.

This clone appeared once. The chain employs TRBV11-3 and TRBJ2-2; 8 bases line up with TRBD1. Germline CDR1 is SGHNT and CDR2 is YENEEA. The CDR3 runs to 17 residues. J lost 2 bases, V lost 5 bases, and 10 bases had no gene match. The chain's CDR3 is CASSPVQGVLNTGELFF. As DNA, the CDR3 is TGTGCCAGCAGCCCGGTACAGGGGGTGCTAAACACCGGGGAGCTGTTTTTT.

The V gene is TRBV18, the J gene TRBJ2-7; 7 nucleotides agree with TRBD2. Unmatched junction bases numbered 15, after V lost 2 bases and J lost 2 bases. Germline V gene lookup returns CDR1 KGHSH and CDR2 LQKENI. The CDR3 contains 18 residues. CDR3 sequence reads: CASSPRTPTGGSPYEQYF. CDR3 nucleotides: TGTGCCAGCTCACCAAGAACCCCCACTGGCGGGAGCCCCTACGAGCAGTACTTC.

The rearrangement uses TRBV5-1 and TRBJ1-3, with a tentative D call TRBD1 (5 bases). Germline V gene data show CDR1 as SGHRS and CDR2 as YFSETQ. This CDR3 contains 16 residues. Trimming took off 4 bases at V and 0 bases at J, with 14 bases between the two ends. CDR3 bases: TGCGCCAGCAGCACACAAGGACAAATCTCTGGAAACACCATATATTTT. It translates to CASSTQGQISGNTIYF.

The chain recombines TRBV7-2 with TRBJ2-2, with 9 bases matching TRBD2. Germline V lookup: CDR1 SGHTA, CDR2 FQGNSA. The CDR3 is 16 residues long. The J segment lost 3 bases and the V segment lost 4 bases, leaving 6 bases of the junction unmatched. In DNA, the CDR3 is TGTGCCAGCAGCTCTGGGACTAGCTGGGACACCGGGGAGCTGTTTTTT. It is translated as CASSSGTSWDTGELFF.

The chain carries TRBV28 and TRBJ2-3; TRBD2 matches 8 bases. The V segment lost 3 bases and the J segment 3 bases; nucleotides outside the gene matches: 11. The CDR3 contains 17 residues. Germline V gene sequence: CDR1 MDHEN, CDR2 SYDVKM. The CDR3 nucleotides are TGTGCCAGCAGTTTCCGGAGCGGGGGTATTAGGACAGATACGCAGTATTTT. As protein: CASSFRSGGIRTDTQYF.

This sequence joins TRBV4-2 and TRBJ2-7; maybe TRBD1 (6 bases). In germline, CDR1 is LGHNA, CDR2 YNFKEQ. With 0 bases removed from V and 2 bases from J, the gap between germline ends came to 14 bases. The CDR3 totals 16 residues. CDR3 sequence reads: CASSQDFEDSAYEQYF. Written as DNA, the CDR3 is TGTGCCAGCAGCCAAGATTTCGAGGACAGCGCCTACGAGCAGTACTTC.

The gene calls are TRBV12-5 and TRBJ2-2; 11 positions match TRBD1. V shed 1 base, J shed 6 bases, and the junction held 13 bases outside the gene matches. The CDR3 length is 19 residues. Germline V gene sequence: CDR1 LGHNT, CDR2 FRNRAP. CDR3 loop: CASGLAPRWGTGGSGELFF. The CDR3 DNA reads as TGTGCTAGTGGTTTGGCACCTCGGTGGGGGACAGGGGGTTCCGGGGAGCTGTTTTTT.

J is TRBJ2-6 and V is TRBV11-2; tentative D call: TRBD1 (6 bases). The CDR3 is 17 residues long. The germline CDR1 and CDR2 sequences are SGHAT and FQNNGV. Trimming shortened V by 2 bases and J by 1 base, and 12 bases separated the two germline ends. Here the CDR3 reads CASSLHTTGSGANVLTF. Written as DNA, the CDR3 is TGTGCCAGCAGCTTACACACAACAGGGTCTGGGGCCAACGTCCTGACTTTC.

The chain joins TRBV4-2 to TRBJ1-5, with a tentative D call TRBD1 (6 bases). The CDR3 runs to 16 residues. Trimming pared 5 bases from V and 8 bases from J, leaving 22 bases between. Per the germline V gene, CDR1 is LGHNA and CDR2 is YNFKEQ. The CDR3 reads CASSSLLGAGKEPQHF. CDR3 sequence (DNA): TGTGCCAGCAGCTCACTTCTGGGGGCTGGTAAGGAGCCCCAGCATTTT.

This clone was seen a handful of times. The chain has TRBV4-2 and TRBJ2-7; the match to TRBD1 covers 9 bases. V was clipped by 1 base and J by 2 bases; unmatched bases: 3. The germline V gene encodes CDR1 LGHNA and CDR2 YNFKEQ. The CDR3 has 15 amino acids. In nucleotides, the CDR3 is TGTGCCAGCAGCCAAGCCGACAGGGGGGCCTACGAGCAGTACTTC. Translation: CASSQADRGAYEQYF.

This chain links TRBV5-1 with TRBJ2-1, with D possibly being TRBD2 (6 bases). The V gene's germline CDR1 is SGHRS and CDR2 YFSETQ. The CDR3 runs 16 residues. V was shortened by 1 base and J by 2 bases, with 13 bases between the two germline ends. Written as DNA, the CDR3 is TGCGCCAGCAGCTTGTTATCGGGACTTACCTACAATGAGCAGTTCTTC. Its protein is CASSLLSGLTYNEQFF.

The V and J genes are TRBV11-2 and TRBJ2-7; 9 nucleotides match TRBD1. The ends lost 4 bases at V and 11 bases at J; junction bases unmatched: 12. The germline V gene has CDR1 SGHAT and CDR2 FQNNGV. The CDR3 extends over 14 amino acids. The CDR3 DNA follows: TGTGCCAGCAGCTCCACTTCCTGGGACAGGGAGGAGTACTTC. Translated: CASSSTSWDREEYF.

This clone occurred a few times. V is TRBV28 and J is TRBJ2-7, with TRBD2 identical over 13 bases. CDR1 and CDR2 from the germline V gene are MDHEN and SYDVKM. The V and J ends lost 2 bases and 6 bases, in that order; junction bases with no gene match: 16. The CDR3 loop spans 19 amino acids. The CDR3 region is CASSLISTFGLAGVREQYF. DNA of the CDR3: TGTGCCAGCAGTTTAATATCGACCTTCGGACTAGCGGGAGTGCGCGAGCAGTACTTC.

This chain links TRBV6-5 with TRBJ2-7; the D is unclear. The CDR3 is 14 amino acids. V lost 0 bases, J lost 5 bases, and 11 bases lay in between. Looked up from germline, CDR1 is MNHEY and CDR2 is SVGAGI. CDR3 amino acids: CASSYSSIKDEQYF. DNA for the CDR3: TGTGCCAGCAGTTACTCTAGCATAAAGGACGAGCAGTACTTC.

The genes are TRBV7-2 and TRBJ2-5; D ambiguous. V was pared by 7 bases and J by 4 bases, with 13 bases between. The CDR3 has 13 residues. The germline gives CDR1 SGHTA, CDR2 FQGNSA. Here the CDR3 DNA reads TGTGCCAGCACCACAGACCAAGGAGAGACCCAGTACTTC. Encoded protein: CASTTDQGETQYF.

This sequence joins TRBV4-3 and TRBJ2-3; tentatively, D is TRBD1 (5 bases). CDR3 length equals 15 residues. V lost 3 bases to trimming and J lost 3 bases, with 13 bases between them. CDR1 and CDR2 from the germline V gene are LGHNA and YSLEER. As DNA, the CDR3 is TGCGCCAGCAGCCACACAGGCACCGATACAGATACGCAGTATTTT. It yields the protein CASSHTGTDTDTQYF.

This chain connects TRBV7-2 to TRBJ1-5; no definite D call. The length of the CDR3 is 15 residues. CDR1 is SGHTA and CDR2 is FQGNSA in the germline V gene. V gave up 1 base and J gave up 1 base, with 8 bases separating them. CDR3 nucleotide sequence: TGTGCCAGCAGCTTAGTGGGAGGGAGCAATCAGCCCCAGCATTTT. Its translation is CASSLVGGSNQPQHF.

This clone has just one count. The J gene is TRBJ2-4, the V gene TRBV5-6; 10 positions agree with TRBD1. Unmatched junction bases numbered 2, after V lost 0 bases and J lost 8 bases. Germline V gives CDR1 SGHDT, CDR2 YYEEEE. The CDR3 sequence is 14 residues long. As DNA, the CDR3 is TGTGCCAGCAGCTTGGGACAGGGGGCGGACATTCAGTACTTC. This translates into CASSLGQGADIQYF.

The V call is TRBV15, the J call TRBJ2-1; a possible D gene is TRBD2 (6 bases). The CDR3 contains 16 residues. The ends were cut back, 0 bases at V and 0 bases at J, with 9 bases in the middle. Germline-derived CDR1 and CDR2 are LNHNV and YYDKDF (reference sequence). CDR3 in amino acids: CATSRDRDSSYNEQFF. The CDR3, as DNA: TGTGCCACCAGCAGAGACCGGGACTCCTCCTACAATGAGCAGTTCTTC.

CDR3 DNA sequence: TGCAGCGTTGGGCAGCGAGATCGAATTCAGTACTTC. Amino acid sequence: CSVGQRDRIQYF. The gene calls are TRBV29-1 and TRBJ2-4; D call uncertain. This CDR3 spans 12 amino acids. Germline V gene lookup returns CDR1 SQVTM and CDR2 ANQGSEA. Trimming took off 4 bases at V and 10 bases at J, with 14 bases between the two ends.